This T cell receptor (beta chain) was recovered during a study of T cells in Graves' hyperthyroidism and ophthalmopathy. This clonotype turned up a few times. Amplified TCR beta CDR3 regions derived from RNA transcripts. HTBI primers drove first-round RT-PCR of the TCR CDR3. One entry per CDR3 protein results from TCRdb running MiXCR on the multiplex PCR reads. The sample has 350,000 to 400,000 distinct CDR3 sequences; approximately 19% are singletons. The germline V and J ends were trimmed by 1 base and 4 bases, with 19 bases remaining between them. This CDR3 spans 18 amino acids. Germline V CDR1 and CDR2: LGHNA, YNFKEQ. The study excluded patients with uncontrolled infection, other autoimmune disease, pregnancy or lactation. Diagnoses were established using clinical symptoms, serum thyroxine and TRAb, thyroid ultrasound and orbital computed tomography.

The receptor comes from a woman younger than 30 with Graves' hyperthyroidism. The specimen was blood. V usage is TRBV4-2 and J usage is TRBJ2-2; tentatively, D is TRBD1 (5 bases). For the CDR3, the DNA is TGTGCCAGCAGCCAAGGGCTGGGCAGGGTATTCCGCACCGGGGAGCTGTTTTTT. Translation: CASSQGLGRVFRTGELFF.